The 24 T cell receptor beta chains listed next were all sequenced from one sample in a study of blood T cell repertoires in COVID-19. The method was immunoSEQ multiplex PCR; TCRdb's version includes in-frame clones alone and lacks a portion of them. The table records 130,000 to 150,000 clones, about three quarters of them present only once. Sequencing was performed on peripheral blood. These receptor sequences come from a man older than 75 with acute or convalescent COVID-19.

V gene TRBV12-3 or TRBV12-4 combines with J gene TRBJ1-2; D gene ambiguous. Deletions cut 3 bases from V and 4 bases from J, with 9 bases between. This CDR3 has 13 residues. CDR3 bases: TGTGCCAGCAGTTTCGGGTCGCTCTATGGCTACACCTTC. Its protein is CASSFGSLYGYTF.

The genes are TRBV7-2 and TRBJ2-5, with 8 positions matching TRBD2. The ends lost 3 bases at V and 4 bases at J; junction bases unmatched: 4. The CDR3 consists of 14 residues. Germline lookup yields CDR1 SGHTA and CDR2 FQGNSA. The CDR3 DNA reads as TGTGCCAGCAGCTTTAACGCGGGGGGAGAGACCCAGTACTTC. Protein sequence: CASSFNAGGETQYF.

V gene TRBV7-2 combines with J gene TRBJ2-2; D is ambiguous. Between the trimmed V and J ends, which lost 5 bases and 4 bases, there was a span of 11 bases. CDR1 and CDR2 from the germline V gene are SGHTA and FQGNSA. The CDR3 length is 14 residues. CDR3 region: CASSAGSPTGELFF. CDR3 DNA sequence: TGTGCCAGCAGCGCCGGGTCACCCACCGGGGAGCTGTTTTTT. The full variable domain, in which reference TRBV7-2 and TRBJ2-2 provide the parts outside the CDR3, is GAGVSQSPSNKVTEKGKDVELRCDPISGHTALYWYRQSLGQGLEFLIYFQGNSAPDKSGLPSDRFSAERTGGSVSTLTIQRTQQEDSAVYLCASSAGSPTGELFFGEGSRLTVL.

In this sample, this clone turned up a few times. The V gene is TRBV4-2, the J gene TRBJ1-1; D is uncertain. From germline, CDR1 is LGHNA and CDR2 YNFKEQ. V was cut by 1 base and J by 0 bases, with 9 bases left in between. The CDR3 covers 15 residues. The CDR3 protein is CASSQGPGMNTEAFF. For the CDR3, the DNA is TGTGCCAGCAGCCAAGGCCCGGGTATGAACACTGAAGCTTTCTTT.

This sequence joins TRBV18 and TRBJ2-1, with 8 bases that match TRBD1. With 5 bases clipped from V and 12 bases from J, the junction kept 15 bases outside the gene matches. This CDR3 is built from 15 residues. Germline V lookup: CDR1 KGHSH, CDR2 LQKENI. The CDR3 spells CASSTSRGSDRGQFF. The CDR3 coding sequence is TGTGCCAGCTCAACATCTAGGGGATCCGACAGGGGGCAGTTCTTC.

This chain joins TRBV5-6 and TRBJ2-1, with a possible D match to TRBD2 (5 bases). V was cut by 1 base and J by 9 bases, with 11 bases left in between. Germline values: CDR1 SGHDT, CDR2 YYEEEE. This CDR3 is 13 amino acids long. The CDR3 is CASSLSVEGEQFF. The CDR3 DNA follows: TGTGCCAGCAGCTTGTCAGTAGAGGGTGAGCAGTTCTTC.

V and J are TRBV4-3 and TRBJ2-7; 9 nucleotides match TRBD1. CDR1 is LGHNA, CDR2 YSLEER, per germline. V was pared by 4 bases and J by 6 bases, with 4 bases of the junction left unmatched. The CDR3 runs 13 residues. The CDR3 protein is CASSPGTGREQYF. The CDR3 bases are TGCGCCAGCAGCCCGGGGACAGGGCGCGAGCAGTACTTC.

V gene TRBV2 combines with J gene TRBJ1-5; 11 bases fit TRBD1. The CDR3 is 14 amino acids. The V and J ends lost 8 bases and 7 bases, in that order; junction bases with no gene match: 7. The germline gives CDR1 SNHLY, CDR2 FYNNEI. The DNA for the CDR3 is TGTGCCAGCTCCGGGACAGGGGGGTTCCAGCCCCAGCATTTT. This translates into CASSGTGGFQPQHF.

The rearrangement uses TRBV11-1 and TRBJ1-1; D uncertain. V lost 1 base and J 2 bases, leaving 8 bases between the germline ends. The CDR3 consists of 14 residues. The germline gives CDR1 SGHAT, CDR2 FQDESV (reference sequence). The CDR3 region has the DNA TGTGCCAGCAGCTTAGGGGCGGGTAACACTGAAGCTTTCTTT. Translation gives CASSLGAGNTEAFF.

CDR3 in amino acids: CASSLDRGRETEAFF. The CDR3 nucleotides read TGTGCCAGCAGCCTGGACAGGGGGCGAGAGACTGAAGCTTTCTTT. The J gene is TRBJ1-1, the V gene TRBV4-2; 11 nucleotides line up with TRBD1. V was clipped by 4 bases and J by 5 bases; unmatched bases: 6. The germline V gene encodes CDR1 LGHNA and CDR2 YNFKEQ. This CDR3 has 15 residues.

A few counts support this clone. The V gene is TRBV5-1, the J gene TRBJ1-1; D gene uncertain. Trimming removed 3 bases from V and 6 bases from J, with 12 bases in between. CDR3 size: 13 residues. Germline V CDR1 and CDR2: SGHRS, YFSETQ. CDR3 sequence reads: CASSSSGEAEAFF. For the CDR3, the DNA is TGCGCCAGCAGCTCGAGTGGGGAGGCTGAAGCTTTCTTT.

Only one count was recorded for this clone. The V gene is TRBV7-2, the J gene TRBJ2-5, with D perhaps TRBD2 (5 bases). CDR1 is SGHTA, CDR2 FQGNSA, per germline. V shed 4 bases and J shed 5 bases, with 11 bases lying between them. This CDR3 comprises 13 residues. The CDR3 reads CASSSSRGETQYF. CDR3 DNA sequence: TGTGCCAGCAGCTCCAGCAGAGGGGAGACCCAGTACTTC.

This clone appeared a few times. The rearrangement uses TRBV7-9 and TRBJ2-2; TRBD1 might be the D (6 bases). The ends were cut back, 2 bases at V and 8 bases at J, with 15 bases in the middle. The CDR3 extends over 15 amino acids. Germline CDR1 is SEHNR and CDR2 is FQNEAQ (reference sequence). CDR3 sequence (DNA): TGTGCCAGCAGCTTAACACAGGGAAACTCTGGGGAGCTGTTTTTT. It specifies CASSLTQGNSGELFF. Drawing the rest from reference TRBV7-9 and TRBJ2-2, the complete variable domain is DTGVSQNPRHKITKRGQNVTFRCDPISEHNRLYWYRQTLGQGPEFLTYFQNEAQLEKSRLLSDRFSAERPKGSFSTLEIQRTEQGDSAMYLCASSLTQGNSGELFFGEGSRLTVL.

V is TRBV7-8 and J is TRBJ2-5; the match to TRBD2 covers 9 bases. In germline, CDR1 is SGHVS, CDR2 FQNEAQ. This CDR3 is built from 15 residues. The V and J ends lost 5 bases and 0 bases, in that order; junction bases with no gene match: 4. CDR3 residues: CASSPRLADQETQYF. CDR3 sequence (DNA): TGTGCCAGCAGCCCAAGACTAGCGGACCAAGAGACCCAGTACTTC.

The CDR3 here is CASSYRGGFAFF. The CDR3 DNA follows: TGTGCCAGCAGTTACCGGGGGGGCTTTGCTTTCTTT. The V call is TRBV6-5, the J call TRBJ1-1, with D tentatively TRBD1 (6 bases). This CDR3 is built from 12 residues. Per germline, CDR1 MNHEY and CDR2 SVGAGI. V shed 2 bases and J shed 11 bases, with 12 bases lying between them.

The J gene is TRBJ2-1, the V gene TRBV5-1, with 7 bases lining up with TRBD1. CDR3 size: 15 residues. After removal of 2 bases from V and 6 bases from J, the junction contained 8 bases not matched to a gene. Germline lookup yields CDR1 SGHRS and CDR2 YFSETQ. CDR3 residues: CASSLVTGSGNEQFF. In nucleotides, the CDR3 is TGCGCCAGCAGCTTAGTGACAGGGAGTGGCAATGAGCAGTTCTTC.

The chain is built from TRBV27 and TRBJ2-1; a weak D match, TRBD2 (7 bases). Trimming shortened V by 4 bases and J by 6 bases, and 13 bases separated the two germline ends. Germline V gene lookup returns CDR1 MNHEY and CDR2 SMNVEV (reference sequence). The CDR3 sequence is 14 residues long. The CDR3 loop reads CASSYGGLGNEQFF. CDR3 in DNA: TGTGCCAGCAGTTACGGGGGGCTCGGCAATGAGCAGTTCTTC.

The gene calls are TRBV3-1 (or the pseudogene TRBV3-2) and TRBJ2-7; 7 bases match TRBD1. This CDR3 comprises 17 residues. V lost 4 bases to trimming and J lost 2 bases; unmatched junction nucleotides: 14. The germline CDR1 and CDR2 sequences are LGHDT and YNNKEL (reference sequence). In DNA form, the CDR3 reads TGTGCCAGCAGCCCCACTCGTTGGGACAGCAAAACCTACGAGCAGTACTTC. Translated: CASSPTRWDSKTYEQYF.

The rearrangement joins TRBV5-6 to TRBJ2-1; 7 bases line up with TRBD1. The CDR3 spans 12 residues. The germline gives CDR1 SGHDT, CDR2 YYEEEE. V was pared by 1 base and J by 11 bases, with 3 bases of the junction left unmatched. For the CDR3, the DNA is TGTGCCAGCAGCTTGTACAGGGGTAAGCAGTTCTTC. Residues: CASSLYRGKQFF.

In this sample, this clone turned up once. This rearrangement joins TRBV28 to TRBJ1-2, with TRBD1 identical over 9 bases. Trimming at V came to 3 bases and at J to 4 bases, leaving 6 bases not matched to a gene. The CDR3 consists of 15 residues. Germline assignment: CDR1 MDHEN and CDR2 SYDVKM. The CDR3 DNA reads as TGTGCCAGCAGTTTCCCGGGACAGGGAACCTATGGCTACACCTTC. Its protein is CASSFPGQGTYGYTF.

The rearrangement links TRBV5-1 to TRBJ1-4, with D unclear. Germline V gene data show CDR1 as SGHRS and CDR2 as YFSETQ. This CDR3 has 15 amino acids. Trimming took off 3 bases at V and 0 bases at J, with 9 bases between the two ends. This CDR3 reads CASSWGDTTNEKLFF. DNA of the CDR3: TGCGCCAGCAGCTGGGGAGATACAACTAATGAAAAACTGTTTTTT.

This clone was detected only a few times. The rearrangement links TRBV4-1 to TRBJ1-2; TRBD1 agrees at 8 bases. V lost 5 bases, J lost 1 base, and 6 bases stayed unmatched. The CDR3 runs to 15 residues. CDR1 is MGHRA, CDR2 YSYEKL, per germline. The CDR3 spells CASSYRQGNNYGYTF. The DNA of the CDR3 is TGCGCCAGCAGCTACCGACAGGGGAATAACTATGGCTACACCTTC.

As regards this clone: Germline is not matched at one junction end, which may reflect a read error. The genes are TRBV7-7 and TRBJ1-5; 9 nucleotides align to TRBD1. The germline V gene encodes CDR1 SSHAT and CDR2 FNYEAQ (reference sequence). The CDR3 loop spans 17 amino acids. The CDR3 nucleotides read TGTGCTAGCAGCTCCCGGGACAGGGCGACTCCGGGTCAGCCCCAGCATTTT. Its translation: CASSSRDRATPGQPQHF.

The rearrangement uses TRBV20-1 and TRBJ2-3; D is possibly TRBD2 (6 bases). Germline assignment: CDR1 DFQATT and CDR2 SNEGSKA (reference sequence). The CDR3 length is 14 residues. Between the trimmed V and J ends, which lost 6 bases and 4 bases, there was a span of 17 bases. This CDR3 is CSASRRLVADTQYF. For the CDR3, the DNA is TGCAGTGCAAGTCGGCGACTAGTCGCAGATACGCAGTATTTT.